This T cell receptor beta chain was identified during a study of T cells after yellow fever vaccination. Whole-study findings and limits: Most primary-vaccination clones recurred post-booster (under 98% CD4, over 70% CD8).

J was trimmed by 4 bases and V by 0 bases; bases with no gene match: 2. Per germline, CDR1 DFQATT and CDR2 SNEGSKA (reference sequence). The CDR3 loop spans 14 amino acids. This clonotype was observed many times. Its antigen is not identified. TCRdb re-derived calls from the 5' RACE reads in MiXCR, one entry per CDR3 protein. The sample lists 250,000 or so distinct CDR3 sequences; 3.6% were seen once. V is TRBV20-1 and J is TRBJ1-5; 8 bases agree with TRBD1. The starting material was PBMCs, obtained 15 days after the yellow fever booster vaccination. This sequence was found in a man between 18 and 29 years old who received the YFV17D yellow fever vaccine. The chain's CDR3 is CSARDNRGNQPQHF. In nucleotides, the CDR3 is TGCAGTGCTAGAGATAACAGGGGGAATCAGCCCCAGCATTTT.